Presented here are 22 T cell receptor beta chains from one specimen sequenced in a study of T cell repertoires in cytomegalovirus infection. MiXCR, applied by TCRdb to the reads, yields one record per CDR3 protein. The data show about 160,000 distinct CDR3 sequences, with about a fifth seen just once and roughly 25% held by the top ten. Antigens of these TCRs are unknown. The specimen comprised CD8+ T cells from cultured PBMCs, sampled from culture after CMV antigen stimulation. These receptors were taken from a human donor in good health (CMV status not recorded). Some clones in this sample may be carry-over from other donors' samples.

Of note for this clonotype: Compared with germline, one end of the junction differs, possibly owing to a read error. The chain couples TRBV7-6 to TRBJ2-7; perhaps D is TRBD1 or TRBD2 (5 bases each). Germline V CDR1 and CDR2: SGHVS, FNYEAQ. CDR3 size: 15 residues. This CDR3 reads CASSLAQGEGYEQYF. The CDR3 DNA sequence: TGTGCTAGCAGCTTAGCGCAGGGAGAAGGCTACGAGCAGTACTTC.

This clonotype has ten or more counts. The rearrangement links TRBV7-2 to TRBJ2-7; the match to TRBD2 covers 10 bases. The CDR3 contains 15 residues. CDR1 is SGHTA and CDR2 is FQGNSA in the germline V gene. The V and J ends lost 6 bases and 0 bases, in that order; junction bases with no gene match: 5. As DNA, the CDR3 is TGTGCCAGCAGTCCTGCTAGCGGGGGCTCCTACGAGCAGTACTTC. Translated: CASSPASGGSYEQYF.

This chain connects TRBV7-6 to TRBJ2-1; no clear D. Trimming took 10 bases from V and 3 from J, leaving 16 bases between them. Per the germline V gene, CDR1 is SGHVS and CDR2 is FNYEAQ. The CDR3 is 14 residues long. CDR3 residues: CATTRRGNYNEQFF. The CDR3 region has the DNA TGTGCCACTACGCGGCGTGGGAACTACAATGAGCAGTTCTTC.

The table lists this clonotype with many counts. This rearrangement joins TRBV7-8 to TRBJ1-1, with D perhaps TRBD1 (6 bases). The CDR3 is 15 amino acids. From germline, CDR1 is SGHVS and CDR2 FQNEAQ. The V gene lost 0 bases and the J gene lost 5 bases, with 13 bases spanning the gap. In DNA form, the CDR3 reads TGTGCCAGCAGCTTAGCACAGGGAGGTTGGACTGAAGCTTTCTTT. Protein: CASSLAQGGWTEAFF.

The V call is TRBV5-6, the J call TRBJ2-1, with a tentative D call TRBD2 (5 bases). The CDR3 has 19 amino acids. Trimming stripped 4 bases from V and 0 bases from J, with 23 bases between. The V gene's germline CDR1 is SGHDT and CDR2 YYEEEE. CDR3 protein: CASSAAITRPPSSYNEQFF. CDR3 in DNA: TGTGCCAGCAGCGCCGCCATCACTAGGCCCCCGAGCTCCTACAATGAGCAGTTCTTC.

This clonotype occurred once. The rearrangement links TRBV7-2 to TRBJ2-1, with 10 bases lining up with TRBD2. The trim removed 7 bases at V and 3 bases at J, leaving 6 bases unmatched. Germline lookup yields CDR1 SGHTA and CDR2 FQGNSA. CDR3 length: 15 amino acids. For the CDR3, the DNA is TGTGCCAGCAACGAGCGGGGGGGGTTCTACAATGAGCAGTTCTTC. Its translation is CASNERGGFYNEQFF.

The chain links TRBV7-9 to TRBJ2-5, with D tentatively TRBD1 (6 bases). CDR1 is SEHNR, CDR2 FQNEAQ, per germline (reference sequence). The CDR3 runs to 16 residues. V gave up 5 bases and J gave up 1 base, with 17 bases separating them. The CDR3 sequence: CASSLRDTMAQETQYF. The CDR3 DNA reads TGTGCCAGCAGCCTCAGGGACACGATGGCCCAAGAGACCCAGTACTTC. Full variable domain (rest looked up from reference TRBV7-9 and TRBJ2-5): DTGVSQNPRHKITKRGQNVTFRCDPISEHNRLYWYRQTLGQGPEFLTYFQNEAQLEKSRLLSDRFSAERPKGSFSTLEIQRTEQGDSAMYLCASSLRDTMAQETQYFGPGTRLLVL.

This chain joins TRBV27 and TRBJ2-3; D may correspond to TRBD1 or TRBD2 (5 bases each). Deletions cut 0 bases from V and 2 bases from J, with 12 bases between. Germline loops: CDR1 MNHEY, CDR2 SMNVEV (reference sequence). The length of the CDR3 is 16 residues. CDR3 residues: CASSLSGPPSTDTQYF. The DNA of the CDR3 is TGTGCCAGCAGTTTATCGGGACCCCCCTCCACAGATACGCAGTATTTT.

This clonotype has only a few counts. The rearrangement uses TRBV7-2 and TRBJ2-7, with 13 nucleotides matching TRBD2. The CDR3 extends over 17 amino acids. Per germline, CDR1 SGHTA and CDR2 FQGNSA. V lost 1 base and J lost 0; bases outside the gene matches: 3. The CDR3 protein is CASSLGLAGGSSYEQYF. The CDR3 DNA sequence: TGTGCCAGCAGCTTAGGACTAGCGGGGGGTAGCTCCTACGAGCAGTACTTC.

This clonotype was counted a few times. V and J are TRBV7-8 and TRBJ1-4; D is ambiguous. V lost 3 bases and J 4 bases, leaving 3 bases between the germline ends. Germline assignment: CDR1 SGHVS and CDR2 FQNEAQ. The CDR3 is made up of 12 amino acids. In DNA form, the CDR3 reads TGTGCCAGCAGCTTTGATAATGAAAAACTGTTTTTT. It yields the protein CASSFDNEKLFF.

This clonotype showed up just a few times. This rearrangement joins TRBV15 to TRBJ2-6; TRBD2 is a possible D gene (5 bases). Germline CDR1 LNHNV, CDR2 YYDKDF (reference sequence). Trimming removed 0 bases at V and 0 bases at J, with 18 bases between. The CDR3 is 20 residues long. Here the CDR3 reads CATSRDNLREPLSGANVLTF. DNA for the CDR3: TGTGCCACCAGCAGAGATAACCTAAGGGAGCCTCTCTCTGGGGCCAACGTCCTGACTTTC.

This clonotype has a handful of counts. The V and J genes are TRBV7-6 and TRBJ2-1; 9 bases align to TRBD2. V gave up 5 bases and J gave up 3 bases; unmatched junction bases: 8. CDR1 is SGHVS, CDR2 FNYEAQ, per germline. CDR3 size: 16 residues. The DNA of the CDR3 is TGTGCCAGCAGCCTTCGGCGGGGGGGCGACTACAATGAGCAGTTCTTC. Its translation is CASSLRRGGDYNEQFF.

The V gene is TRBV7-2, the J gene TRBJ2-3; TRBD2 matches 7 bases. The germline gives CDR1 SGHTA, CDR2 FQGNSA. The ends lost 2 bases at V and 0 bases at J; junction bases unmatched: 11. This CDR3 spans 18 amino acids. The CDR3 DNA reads TGTGCCAGCAGCTTAAGGAGCGGGGCAAGAACTAGCACAGATACGCAGTATTTT. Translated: CASSLRSGARTSTDTQYF.

In DNA form, the CDR3 reads TGCGCCAGCTCCCCAAGCAGGGGGTTGGCTGAAGCTTTCTTT. Translation: CASSPSRGLAEAFF. The V call is TRBV4-1, the J call TRBJ1-1; 7 nucleotides line up with TRBD1. Trimming removed 8 bases from V and 6 bases from J; junction bases left unmatched: 12. Germline CDR1 MGHRA, CDR2 YSYEKL. The CDR3 runs to 14 residues.

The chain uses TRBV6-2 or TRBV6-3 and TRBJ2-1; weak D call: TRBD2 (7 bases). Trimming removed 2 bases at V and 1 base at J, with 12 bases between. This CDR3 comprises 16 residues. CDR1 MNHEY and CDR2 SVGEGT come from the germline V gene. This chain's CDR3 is CASSYAGEGSYNEQFF. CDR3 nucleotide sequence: TGTGCCAGCAGTTACGCAGGGGAGGGTTCCTACAATGAGCAGTTCTTC.

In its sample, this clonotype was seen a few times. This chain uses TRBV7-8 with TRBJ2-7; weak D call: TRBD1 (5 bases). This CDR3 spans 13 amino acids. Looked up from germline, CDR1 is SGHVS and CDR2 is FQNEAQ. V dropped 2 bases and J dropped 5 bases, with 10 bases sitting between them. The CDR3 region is CASSLRWGDEQYF. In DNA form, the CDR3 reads TGTGCCAGCAGCTTAAGGTGGGGCGACGAGCAGTACTTC.

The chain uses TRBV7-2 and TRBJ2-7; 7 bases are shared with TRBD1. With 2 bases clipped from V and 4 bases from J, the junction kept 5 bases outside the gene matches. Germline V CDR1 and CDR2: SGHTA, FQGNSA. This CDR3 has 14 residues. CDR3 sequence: CASSLRDSLYEQYF. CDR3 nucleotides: TGTGCCAGCAGCTTAAGGGACAGCCTATACGAGCAGTACTTC.

The CDR3: CASSELLSNYGYTF. The CDR3 bases are TGTGCCAGCAGCGAATTGCTTTCCAACTATGGCTACACCTTC. The chain is built from TRBV9 and TRBJ1-2; no clear D gene. Germline V gene data show CDR1 as SGDLS and CDR2 as YYNGEE. Trimming removed 3 bases from V and 2 bases from J, with 11 bases in between. This CDR3 has 14 amino acids.

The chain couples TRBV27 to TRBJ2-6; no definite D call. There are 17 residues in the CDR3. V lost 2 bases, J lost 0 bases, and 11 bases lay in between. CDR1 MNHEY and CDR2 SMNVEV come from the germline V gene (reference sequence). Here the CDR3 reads CASSLAVWDSGANVLTF. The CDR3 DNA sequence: TGTGCCAGCAGTTTAGCAGTATGGGACTCTGGGGCCAACGTCCTGACTTTC.

Here the CDR3 DNA reads TGTGCCATCAGTGAGCTCAGGGAAAGAGTAGATACGCAGTATTTT. Protein sequence: CAISELRERVDTQYF. The gene calls are TRBV10-3 and TRBJ2-3; a weak D match, TRBD1 (5 bases). V gave up 2 bases and J gave up 5 bases, with 14 bases separating them. The CDR3 loop spans 15 amino acids. The germline V gene encodes CDR1 ENHRY and CDR2 SYGVKD.

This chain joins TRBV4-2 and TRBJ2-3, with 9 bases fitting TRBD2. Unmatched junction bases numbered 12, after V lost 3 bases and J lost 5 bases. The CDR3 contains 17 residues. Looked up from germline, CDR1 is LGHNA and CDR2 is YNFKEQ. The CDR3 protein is CASSHPKRGAVGDTQYF. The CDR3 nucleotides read TGTGCCAGCAGCCACCCGAAGCGGGGGGCCGTCGGAGATACGCAGTATTTT.

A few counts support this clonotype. The CDR3: CASSPTDNYGYTF. Written as DNA, the CDR3 is TGTGCCAGCAGCCCGACAGATAACTATGGCTACACCTTC. The rearrangement joins TRBV7-9 to TRBJ1-2; maybe TRBD1 (5 bases). Per germline, CDR1 SEHNR and CDR2 FQNEAQ (reference sequence). The length of the CDR3 is 13 residues. The germline V and J ends were trimmed by 5 bases and 1 base, with 8 bases remaining between them. Based on the CDR3 plus reference TRBV7-9 and TRBJ1-2, the full variable domain is DTGVSQNPRHKITKRGQNVTFRCDPISEHNRLYWYRQTLGQGPEFLTYFQNEAQLEKSRLLSDRFSAERPKGSFSTLEIQRTEQGDSAMYLCASSPTDNYGYTFGSGTRLTVV.